One sample yielded the 32 T cell receptor beta chains listed below, sequenced in a study of blood T cell repertoires in COVID-19. The assay was immunoSEQ multiplex PCR, and TCRdb's table has in-frame clones only and misses some. The table lists a few hundred thousand clones, around 80% of them singletons, with 7% to 8.5% in the top ten. The sequenced material came from PBMCs or T cells enriched from blood (not recorded which). Receptors originate from a woman aged 35 to 49 with acute COVID-19.

This sequence joins TRBV27 and TRBJ2-7; D gene uncertain. CDR1 and CDR2 from the germline V gene are MNHEY and SMNVEV (reference sequence). With 3 bases removed from V and 2 bases from J, the gap between germline ends came to 8 bases. The length of the CDR3 is 13 residues. The CDR3 sequence is CASSFGRTYEQYF. The CDR3 DNA reads TGTGCCAGCAGTTTTGGCAGGACCTACGAGCAGTACTTC.

The chain combines TRBV15 with TRBJ1-2; TRBD1 agrees at 8 bases. There are 15 residues in the CDR3. V shed 1 base and J 8 bases; nucleotides not matched to a gene: 9. The germline V gene has CDR1 LNHNV and CDR2 YYDKDF (reference sequence). CDR3 sequence reads: CATSRGQGMTPGYTF. DNA for the CDR3: TGTGCCACCAGCAGAGGACAGGGGATGACGCCCGGCTACACCTTC.

This sequence joins TRBV30 and TRBJ2-2; tentatively, D is TRBD1 (6 bases). Germline V gene data show CDR1 as GTSNPN and CDR2 as SVGIG (reference sequence). The CDR3 has 13 residues. The V gene lost 2 bases and the J gene lost 5 bases, with 9 bases spanning the gap. CDR3 loop: CAWSSQGTGELFF. Here the CDR3 DNA reads TGTGCCTGGAGTTCACAGGGTACCGGGGAGCTGTTTTTT.

The chain recombines TRBV27 with TRBJ2-7; the match to TRBD2 covers 9 bases. CDR1 and CDR2 (germline): MNHEY, SMNVEV (reference sequence). V was pared by 2 bases and J by 4 bases, with 6 bases of the junction left unmatched. The CDR3 is 15 residues long. DNA of the CDR3: TGTGCCAGCAGTTTAGCGGGAGGGGCCCCATACGAGCAGTACTTC. Translation gives CASSLAGGAPYEQYF.

The chain uses TRBV11-3 and TRBJ2-3, with TRBD1 matching 12 bases. V was pared by 5 bases and J by 1 base, with 10 bases of the junction left unmatched. CDR1 is SGHNT and CDR2 is YENEEA in the germline V gene. The CDR3 consists of 18 residues. CDR3 sequence (DNA): TGTGCCAGCAGCCGTAGGAGGGGACAGGGGGCAGGCACAGATACGCAGTATTTT. Protein product: CASSRRRGQGAGTDTQYF.

The chain carries TRBV14 and TRBJ2-5, with TRBD2 matching over 11 bases. Germline lookup yields CDR1 SGHDN and CDR2 FVKESK. Trimming cost V 3 bases and J 2 bases; bases outside gene matches: 5. This CDR3 has 16 amino acids. The CDR3 loop reads CASSQGSGRGQETQYF. CDR3 sequence (DNA): TGTGCCAGCAGCCAGGGTAGCGGGAGGGGTCAAGAGACCCAGTACTTC.

This chain joins TRBV3-1 (or the pseudogene TRBV3-2) and TRBJ2-7; D not certain. Between the trimmed V and J ends, which lost 9 bases and 4 bases, there was a span of 10 bases. The CDR3 runs to 11 residues. The germline V gene encodes CDR1 LGHDT and CDR2 YNNKEL (reference sequence). The CDR3 coding sequence is TGTGCCAGTTCCCGACATTACGAGCAGTACTTC. Its translation: CASSRHYEQYF.

This chain connects TRBV10-3 to TRBJ2-1, with 7 bases matching TRBD1. Losses at the gene ends were 8 bases for V and 4 bases for J; bases not matched to a gene: 5. Germline V gives CDR1 ENHRY, CDR2 SYGVKD. The CDR3 covers 13 residues. The CDR3 is CAILETGYNEQFF. The CDR3 bases are TGTGCCATCCTGGAGACAGGGTACAATGAGCAGTTCTTC.

The rearrangement joins TRBV4-3 to TRBJ1-2; TRBD1 matches at 10 bases. Germline V gives CDR1 LGHNA, CDR2 YSLEER. J gave up 4 bases and V 4 bases, and 9 bases lay outside the gene matches. This CDR3 comprises 16 residues. CDR3 sequence: CASSPAGTGDFYGYTF. DNA for the CDR3: TGCGCCAGCAGCCCCGCCGGGACAGGGGATTTCTATGGCTACACCTTC.

A single count supports this clone. The chain carries TRBV2 and TRBJ2-5; 8 positions match TRBD1. Per the germline V gene, CDR1 is SNHLY and CDR2 is FYNNEI. The CDR3 extends over 15 amino acids. After removal of 6 bases from V and 4 bases from J, the junction contained 10 bases not matched to a gene. CDR3 nucleotides: TGTGCCAGCAGCGGACCAGGACAGGGCGGAGAGACCCAGTACTTC. Amino acid sequence: CASSGPGQGGETQYF.

V and J are TRBV6-6 and TRBJ2-7; D is possibly TRBD1 (6 bases). The CDR3 loop spans 15 amino acids. With 1 base removed from V and 5 bases from J, the gap between germline ends came to 15 bases. Germline lookup yields CDR1 MNHNY and CDR2 SVGAGI (reference sequence). CDR3 protein: CASSYFTGNVNEQYF. The CDR3, as DNA: TGTGCCAGCAGTTACTTCACAGGGAACGTTAACGAGCAGTACTTC.

The gene calls are TRBV5-4 and TRBJ2-4; possibly TRBD2 for D (5 bases). The germline CDR1 and CDR2 sequences are SGHNT and YYREEE (reference sequence). This CDR3 is built from 16 residues. Between the trimmed V and J ends, which lost 2 bases and 3 bases, there was a span of 15 bases. The CDR3 loop reads CASSLPTTAGKNIQYF. CDR3 nucleotide sequence: TGTGCCAGCAGCTTACCCACCACTGCGGGCAAAAACATTCAGTACTTC.

V and J are TRBV7-6 and TRBJ2-7; 10 bases fit TRBD1. The CDR3 sequence is 17 residues long. Unmatched junction bases numbered 7, after V lost 0 bases and J lost 2 bases. Germline CDR1 and CDR2: SGHVS and FNYEAQ. CDR3 coding DNA: TGTGCCAGCAGCTTAGCCGGGACAGGGGACTTACCCTACGAGCAGTACTTC. This encodes CASSLAGTGDLPYEQYF.

The CDR3: CAWSEGADQPQHF. The DNA of the CDR3 is TGTGCCTGGAGTGAGGGGGCGGATCAGCCCCAGCATTTT. The chain employs TRBV30 and TRBJ1-5, with TRBD1 matching over 7 bases. The CDR3 extends over 13 amino acids. Germline V CDR1 and CDR2: GTSNPN, SVGIG (reference sequence). J was trimmed by 5 bases and V by 1 base; bases with no gene match: 2.

The chain combines TRBV27 with TRBJ1-2; perhaps TRBD1 as D (5 bases). Germline CDR1 is MNHEY and CDR2 is SMNVEV (reference sequence). CDR3 size: 14 residues. V was clipped by 0 bases and J by 8 bases, with 13 bases between them. The CDR3 nucleotides are TGTGCCAGCAGTTTATCAGGGGCAGTGGGGGGCTACACCTTC. It is translated as CASSLSGAVGGYTF.

The chain is built from TRBV28 and TRBJ1-2; D ambiguous. Germline assignment: CDR1 MDHEN and CDR2 SYDVKM. V was clipped by 3 bases and J by 2 bases, with 10 bases between them. The CDR3 sequence is 14 residues long. CDR3 loop: CASSFNPGNYGYTF. The CDR3 coding sequence is TGTGCCAGCAGTTTTAACCCGGGGAACTATGGCTACACCTTC.

This clone was found once. This rearrangement joins TRBV4-2 to TRBJ2-3; 7 bases line up with TRBD1. This CDR3 has 15 residues. The trim removed 3 bases at V and 0 bases at J, leaving 3 bases unmatched. Germline V gene data show CDR1 as LGHNA and CDR2 as YNFKEQ. CDR3 DNA: TGTGCCAGCAGCCAGACGGGACAGAGCACAGATACGCAGTATTTT. Residues: CASSQTGQSTDTQYF.

This chain joins TRBV3-1 (or the pseudogene TRBV3-2) and TRBJ2-5; TRBD2 aligns across 10 bases. The CDR3 loop spans 16 amino acids. Germline V gene data show CDR1 as LGHDT and CDR2 as YNNKEL (reference sequence). Germline trimming cut 4 bases from V and 4 bases from J; bases unmatched to any gene: 9. The CDR3, as DNA: TGTGCCAGCAGCCTCCAGCGGGGGGGCCTCGGAGAGACCCAGTACTTC. It encodes CASSLQRGGLGETQYF.

This chain connects TRBV5-1 to TRBJ1-1, with 7 bases lining up with TRBD1. The V and J ends lost 0 bases and 7 bases, in that order; junction bases with no gene match: 6. Per the germline V gene, CDR1 is SGHRS and CDR2 is YFSETQ. There are 14 residues in the CDR3. CDR3 DNA: TGCGCCAGCAGCTTGGCCGGGACAGCTGTTGAAGCTTTCTTT. Protein product: CASSLAGTAVEAFF.

The genes are TRBV9 and TRBJ1-1; D gene uncertain. Trimming left V 4 bases short and J 3 bases short, with 16 bases between. Germline V gene sequence: CDR1 SGDLS, CDR2 YYNGEE. The CDR3 is 15 amino acids. The CDR3 spells CASSQHDTKYTEAFF. In nucleotides, the CDR3 is TGTGCCAGCAGCCAACATGACACGAAATACACTGAAGCTTTCTTT.

The sample holds one count of this clone. The V gene is TRBV11-3, the J gene TRBJ2-1, with D unresolved. The CDR3 contains 11 residues. Trimming removed 5 bases from V and 10 bases from J, with 9 bases in between. Germline lookup yields CDR1 SGHNT and CDR2 YENEEA. The CDR3 is CASSHDGEQFF. CDR3 DNA: TGTGCCAGCAGCCACGACGGGGAGCAGTTCTTC.

Written as DNA, the CDR3 is TGTGCCAGCAGCCGGGGACAGCTGTCCTATGGCTACACCTTC. This translates into CASSRGQLSYGYTF. V usage is TRBV5-6 and J usage is TRBJ1-2, with TRBD1 matching over 7 bases. J gave up 4 bases and V 4 bases, and 7 bases lay outside the gene matches. Germline values: CDR1 SGHDT, CDR2 YYEEEE. The CDR3 has 14 residues.

CDR3 bases: TGTGCCAGCAGTCGCGGACAGGAAGGCACAGATACGCAGTATTTT. This codes for CASSRGQEGTDTQYF. This chain links TRBV6-2 or TRBV6-3 with TRBJ2-3, with 7 bases aligning to TRBD1. CDR1 and CDR2 from the germline V gene are MNHEY and SVGEGT. V shed 5 bases and J 1 base; nucleotides not matched to a gene: 6. The CDR3 is 15 residues long.

The chain combines TRBV7-9 with TRBJ1-6; no clear D. Deletions cut 5 bases from V and 3 bases from J, with 8 bases between. Looked up from germline, CDR1 is SEHNR and CDR2 is FQNEAQ (reference sequence). The CDR3 runs to 14 residues. The CDR3 nucleotides are TGTGCCAGCAGCCCGCGGGTCTATAATTCACCCCTCCACTTT. It is translated as CASSPRVYNSPLHF.

Many counts were recorded for this clone. The chain is built from TRBV4-3 and TRBJ2-3; possible D gene TRBD1, 6 bases. Germline CDR1 reads LGHNA; CDR2 reads YSLEER. The CDR3 runs 14 residues. V lost 1 base to trimming and J lost 4 bases, with 9 bases between them. The CDR3 region is CASSQAQGSDTQYF. CDR3 sequence (DNA): TGCGCCAGCAGCCAAGCTCAGGGGTCAGATACGCAGTATTTT.

The chain uses TRBV5-5 and TRBJ2-2, with 9 nucleotides matching TRBD2. Losses at the gene ends were 4 bases for V and 1 base for J; bases not matched to a gene: 8. This CDR3 region has 17 residues. CDR1 and CDR2 from the germline V gene are SGHKS and YYEKEE (reference sequence). CDR3 residues: CASSRLLAGRNTGELFF. The CDR3 region has the DNA TGTGCCAGCAGCCGATTACTAGCGGGCAGGAACACCGGGGAGCTGTTTTTT.

V and J are TRBV19 and TRBJ1-5, with 9 bases that match TRBD1. From germline, CDR1 is LNHDA and CDR2 SQIVND (reference sequence). V was clipped by 6 bases and J by 7 bases; unmatched bases: 7. The CDR3 runs 14 residues. CDR3 sequence reads: CASSVGTGRQPQHF. CDR3 DNA sequence: TGTGCCAGTAGCGTGGGGACAGGGAGGCAGCCCCAGCATTTT.

The gene calls are TRBV19 and TRBJ2-7, with TRBD2 identical over 9 bases. The CDR3 runs to 12 residues. Germline assignment: CDR1 LNHDA and CDR2 SQIVND (reference sequence). CDR3 residues: CAAGGQGREQYF. DNA of the CDR3: TGTGCAGCGGGAGGACAAGGGAGGGAGCAGTACTTC.

This chain links TRBV10-3 with TRBJ1-1; possibly TRBD1 for D (5 bases). The CDR3 is made up of 13 amino acids. Germline V lookup: CDR1 ENHRY, CDR2 SYGVKD. The V gene lost 0 bases and the J gene lost 6 bases, with 8 bases spanning the gap. The CDR3 region has the DNA TGTGCCATCAGTGAGTCAGGAGGGGCTGAAGCTTTCTTT. This codes for CAISESGGAEAFF.

This sequence joins TRBV4-2 and TRBJ2-7, with 14 positions matching TRBD2. The CDR3 spans 18 residues. Trimming took 1 base from V and 3 from J; bases not matched to a gene: 8. Germline V CDR1 and CDR2: LGHNA, YNFKEQ. CDR3 DNA: TGTGCCAGCAGCCAAGTCCGACTAGCGGGGGGGCAAATCTACGAGCAGTACTTC. Its protein product is CASSQVRLAGGQIYEQYF.

The rearrangement links TRBV7-9 to TRBJ2-7; possible D gene TRBD2, 6 bases. V dropped 5 bases and J dropped 4 bases, with 12 bases sitting between them. The CDR3 is 13 residues long. Germline CDR1 SEHNR, CDR2 FQNEAQ (reference sequence). This chain's CDR3 is CASSTGLTYEQYF. CDR3 DNA sequence: TGTGCCAGCAGCACGGGACTGACTTACGAGCAGTACTTC.

This clone was observed a single time. The chain combines TRBV19 with TRBJ1-1, with no clear D. Germline-derived CDR1 and CDR2 are LNHDA and SQIVND (reference sequence). V gave up 6 bases and J gave up 3 bases, with 17 bases separating them. This CDR3 contains 15 residues. Here the CDR3 DNA reads TGTGCCAGTAGACCGCATAAGGACGGGGACACTGAAGCTTTCTTT. Its protein is CASRPHKDGDTEAFF.